Listed below are T cell receptor beta chains from one sample, sequenced in a study of human T cells and chemical hapten exposure. TCRdb called the RACE reads again in MiXCR, with one record for every CDR3 protein. The sample shows approximately 87,000 distinct CDR3 sequences, around 10% of them seen only once. Sample: whole blood, taken in connection with sensitization to the hapten diphenylcyclopropenone (DPC). These receptors all stem from a woman between 35 and 50 years old with alopecia areata. Some clones in this sample may be carry-over from other donors' samples. The CDR3 runs from the conserved cysteine through the conserved F or W. Each record gives: clone size, J gene, V gene, D gene, CDR3 protein, CDR3 DNA. The D gene is left open where the match is weak. Not every row has a clone size; where given, it reads once, few, many or a size class.

NA | TRBJ2-3 | TRBV27 | TRBD2 | CASSLWTGAGATTSTDTQYF | TGTGCCAGCAGTTTATGGACTGGGGCGGGAGCCACCACTAGCACAGATACGCAGTATTTT
many | TRBJ1-2 | TRBV5-5 | TRBD1 | CASSRIPQGGDYGYTF | TGTGCCAGCAGCCGAATCCCGCAGGGGGGCGACTATGGCTACACCTTC
few | TRBJ1-2 | TRBV20-1 | NA | CSARGDRLYGYTF | TGCAGTGCTAGGGGCGACAGGCTCTATGGCTACACCTTC
few | TRBJ2-6 | TRBV7-2 | TRBD1 | CASSGAGQGAFGANVLTF | TGTGCCAGCAGCGGCGCCGGACAGGGGGCGTTCGGGGCCAACGTCCTGACTTTC
few | TRBJ2-2 | TRBV6-2/TRBV6-3 | NA | CASIKGTVGGLFF | TGTGCCAGCATCAAGGGGACCGTCGGGGGGCTGTTTTTT
many | TRBJ2-7 | TRBV5-1 | TRBD1 | CASSLGAGTETYEQYF | TGCGCCAGCAGCTTGGGGGCCGGGACAGAAACCTACGAGCAGTACTTC
few | TRBJ2-3 | TRBV18 | NA | CASSPRGGGVQDTQYF | TGTGCCAGCTCACCCCGCGGAGGGGGCGTCCAAGATACGCAGTATTTT
many | TRBJ1-2 | TRBV4-1 | TRBD1 | CASSQSQGASGYTF | TGCGCCAGCAGCCAATCTCAGGGGGCGAGCGGCTACACCTTC
few | TRBJ2-3 | TRBV12-3/TRBV12-4 | NA | CASSFLRARLGSADTQYF | TGTGCCAGCAGTTTTTTGAGGGCCCGGTTGGGTTCTGCAGATACGCAGTATTTT
NA | TRBJ1-2 | TRBV7-2 | NA | CASSLGRAYGYTF | TGTGCCAGCAGCCTGGGCAGGGCCTATGGCTACACCTTC
few | TRBJ2-7 | TRBV20-1 | TRBD1 | CSASPPTGSEYEQYF | TGCAGTGCTAGCCCTCCGACAGGGAGCGAGTACGAGCAGTACTTC
few | TRBJ2-7 | TRBV6-6 | TRBD1 | CASSGQGVSSYEQYF | TGTGCCAGCAGCGGACAGGGGGTCAGCTCCTACGAGCAGTACTTC
few | TRBJ2-3 | TRBV14 | NA | CASSQSGTDTQYF | TGTGCCAGCAGCCAATCTGGGACAGATACGCAGTATTTT
many | TRBJ2-2 | TRBV7-9 | NA | CASSLVGSTGELFF | TGTGCCAGCAGCTTAGTAGGCAGCACCGGGGAGCTGTTTTTT
NA | TRBJ1-1 | TRBV4-2 | TRBD1 | CASSIWDRGNTEAFF | TGTGCCAGCAGCATATGGGACAGAGGGAACACTGAAGCTTTCTTT
many | TRBJ2-7 | TRBV5-1 | TRBD2 | CASSLAGTWVDEQYF | TGCGCCAGCAGCTTAGCGGGAACGTGGGTCGACGAGCAGTACTTC
NA | TRBJ2-7 | TRBV9 | TRBD1 | CASSVGGQGYEQYF | TGTGCCAGCAGCGTCGGGGGACAGGGCTACGAGCAGTACTTC
NA | TRBJ1-4 | TRBV9 | NA | CASSVGVGQSNEKLFF | TGTGCCAGCAGCGTAGGGGTCGGCCAGTCTAATGAAAAACTGTTTTTT
NA | TRBJ2-2 | TRBV5-6 | NA | CASSFSQGTGELFF | TGTGCCAGCAGCTTCTCACAGGGAACCGGGGAGCTGTTTTTT
NA | TRBJ2-7 | TRBV11-2 | TRBD1 | CASGTVQGREQYF | TGTGCCAGCGGAACTGTACAGGGGCGGGAGCAGTACTTC
many | TRBJ2-7 | TRBV27 | NA | CASSLYGRSYEQYF | TGTGCCAGCAGTTTATATGGGAGGTCCTACGAGCAGTACTTC
many | TRBJ2-5 | TRBV7-2 | NA | CASSEGPRQETQYF | TGTGCCAGCAGCGAAGGCCCCAGGCAAGAGACCCAGTACTTC
many | TRBJ1-2 | TRBV11-3 | NA | CASSLPRHHRGNYGYTF | TGTGCCAGCAGCCTCCCCCGACATCATCGGGGTAACTATGGCTACACCTTC
few | TRBJ2-3 | TRBV7-2 | NA | CASSYQTYRVVGDTQYF | TGTGCCAGCAGCTACCAGACCTATAGGGTGGTGGGAGATACGCAGTATTTT
NA | TRBJ1-3 | TRBV20-1 | NA | CSARERTDRPIYF | TGCAGTGCTAGAGAACGTACAGATCGCCCCATATATTTT
NA | TRBJ1-2 | TRBV12-3/TRBV12-4 | NA | CASSPTSLTLYGYTF | TGTGCCAGCAGTCCCACTTCCCTTACCCTCTATGGCTACACCTTC
NA | TRBJ2-1 | TRBV4-2 | NA | CASGTDGSKYNEQFF | TGTGCCAGCGGGACGGACGGATCGAAATACAATGAGCAGTTCTTC
few | TRBJ2-2 | TRBV20-1 | TRBD2 | CSAQNERGLNTGELFF | TGCAGTGCCCAAAACGAGCGGGGGCTCAACACCGGGGAGCTGTTTTTT
few | TRBJ2-7 | TRBV4-2 | NA | CASSPELGGSYEQYF | TGTGCCAGCAGCCCTGAGCTTGGCGGATCCTACGAGCAGTACTTC
many | TRBJ2-2 | TRBV11-2 | NA | CASSTGTRATGELFF | TGTGCCAGCAGCACCGGGACACGGGCCACCGGGGAGCTGTTTTTT
NA | TRBJ1-5 | TRBV10-3 | NA | CAISGTPSSVAQHF | TGTGCCATCAGTGGAACCCCTAGCTCAGTGGCCCAGCATTTT
few | TRBJ2-5 | TRBV27 | TRBD2 | CASSGTSGRKTQYF | TGTGCCAGCAGTGGGACTAGCGGGAGAAAGACCCAGTACTTC
many | TRBJ1-5 | TRBV25-1 | TRBD1 | CASSEGWDRGTPQHF | TGTGCCAGCAGTGAGGGGTGGGACAGGGGGACGCCCCAGCATTTT
many | TRBJ1-1 | TRBV6-2/TRBV6-3 | TRBD1 | CASSSPRTGDTEAFF | TGTGCCAGCAGTTCCCCGCGGACAGGGGACACTGAAGCTTTCTTT
many | TRBJ2-5 | TRBV30 | NA | CAINRDEETQYF | TGTGCCATAAACAGGGACGAGGAGACCCAGTACTTC
many | TRBJ2-6 | TRBV7-3 | NA | CASSTGRSGANVLTF | TGTGCCAGCAGTACAGGCCGATCTGGGGCCAACGTCCTGACTTTC
NA | TRBJ2-7 | TRBV11-2 | NA | CASRSGYMSSYEQYF | TGTGCCAGCAGATCAGGGTATATGAGCTCCTACGAGCAGTACTTC
NA | TRBJ1-2 | TRBV29-1 | NA | CTLGRSLEGYTF | TGCACCCTGGGGAGGTCCTTGGAGGGCTACACCTTC
many | TRBJ2-1 | TRBV5-4 | TRBD2 | CASSFSVGTSGGEQFF | TGTGCCAGCAGCTTCTCTGTCGGGACAAGCGGGGGGGAGCAGTTCTTC
few | TRBJ1-6 | TRBV6-2/TRBV6-3 | NA | CASPRLQLGSSYNSPLHF | TGTGCCAGCCCCCGTCTTCAACTAGGGAGCTCCTATAATTCACCCCTCCACTTT
NA | TRBJ1-6 | TRBV27 | TRBD1 | CASSQIGQGESPLHF | TGTGCCAGCAGTCAGATAGGACAGGGAGAATCACCCCTCCACTTT
few | TRBJ1-1 | TRBV25-1 | NA | CASSEGGGTEAFF | TGTGCCAGCAGTGAGGGGGGAGGTACTGAAGCTTTCTTT
NA | TRBJ1-2 | TRBV5-4 | NA | CASSPGAAKYGYTF | TGTGCCAGCAGCCCTGGGGCAGCCAAGTATGGCTACACCTTC
NA | TRBJ2-7 | TRBV10-2 | TRBD2 | CASSPGGSGYEQYF | TGCGCCAGCAGTCCGGGGGGGAGCGGCTACGAGCAGTACTTC
many | TRBJ1-2 | TRBV27 | NA | CASSFVSGAAYTF | TGTGCCAGCAGTTTCGTATCCGGGGCAGCCTACACCTTC
NA | TRBJ1-1 | TRBV15 | NA | CATSRRQSEAFF | TGTGCCACCAGCAGACGACAGTCTGAAGCTTTCTTT
NA | TRBJ1-5 | TRBV6-2/TRBV6-3 | NA | CASTKRNQPQHF | TGTGCCAGCACCAAGAGGAATCAGCCCCAGCATTTT
many | TRBJ2-1 | TRBV2 | TRBD2 | CASSDGLAGSREQFF | TGTGCCAGCAGTGATGGACTAGCGGGGTCCAGAGAGCAGTTCTTC
many | TRBJ1-3 | TRBV7-9 | TRBD1 | CASSSKRGTGSGNTIYF | TGTGCCAGCAGCTCTAAAAGGGGGACAGGGTCTGGAAACACCATATATTTT
NA | TRBJ2-1 | TRBV29-1 | NA | CSVASTAVYNEQFF | TGCAGCGTTGCTTCGACAGCGGTCTACAATGAGCAGTTCTTC
many | TRBJ2-5 | TRBV10-2 | NA | CASTHSLQETQYF | TGCGCCAGCACCCACAGCCTCCAAGAGACCCAGTACTTC
NA | TRBJ1-5 | TRBV3-1 | NA | CASSQGGQLGHQPQHF | TGTGCCAGCAGCCAAGGTGGACAGTTGGGACATCAGCCCCAGCATTTT
many | TRBJ2-7 | TRBV11-2 | NA | CASSPTSSYEQYF | TGTGCCAGCAGCCCGACCTCCTCCTACGAGCAGTACTTC
many | TRBJ2-7 | TRBV6-6 | NA | CASTARGRVGEQYF | TGTGCCAGCACCGCGCGGGGAAGGGTGGGCGAGCAGTACTTC
few | TRBJ2-1 | TRBV7-3 | NA | CASSPMGNNEQFF | TGTGCCAGCAGCCCCATGGGGAACAATGAGCAGTTCTTC